This T cell receptor beta chain was identified in a study of T cells in Graves' hyperthyroidism and ophthalmopathy. Study-wide findings and caveats: Blood also contained most expanded thyroid clonotypes above 0.001.

This clonotype showed up many times. The antigen remains unidentified. The CDR3 covers 18 residues. V lost 0 bases and J lost 0, with 15 bases in between. CDR1 and CDR2 from the germline V gene are DFQATT and SNEGSKA (reference sequence). It was RNA transcripts that yielded the amplified TCR beta CDR3 regions. HTBI primers were used for first-round RT-PCR of the TCR CDR3. TCRdb analysed the multiplex PCR reads with MiXCR anew, one entry per CDR3 protein. The sample holds hundreds of thousands of distinct CDR3 sequences; less than 15% are singletons and the top ten take 9.2%. Researchers defined stable Graves' hyperthyroidism as no ophthalmopathy progression within 18 months. Patients were aged 18 to 65, had disease duration under 2 months, and had newly diagnosed hyperthyroidism. PBMCs were collected from an approximately 9.4 ml volume of fresh peripheral blood.

The J gene is TRBJ2-6, the V gene TRBV20-1; D may correspond to TRBD1 or TRBD2 (5 bases each). The receptor comes from a woman aged 18-30 years with Graves' hyperthyroidism. The sample comprised blood. In DNA, the CDR3 is TGCAGTGCTAGAGACTCTCAGGGTGGGGGCTCTGGGGCCAACGTCCTGACTTTC. Amino acid sequence: CSARDSQGGGSGANVLTF.